Below are 26 T cell receptor beta chains sequenced from a single sample in a study of OX40 agonist ivuxolimab in advanced cancers. Preparation of the library involved the immunoSEQ multiplex PCR assay. TCRdb took this table from immuneACCESS and kept in-frame rearrangements with V and J called. Such tables lack part of the clones; where checked against another copy, unresolved V genes explain under half of the gap, and the rest is unexplained. The sample has 77,000 or so clones on record, around 85% of them singletons. The top ten constitute 2% to 2.5% of the sample. Source: CD4+ or CD8+ T cells sorted from blood, taken in a trial of the OX40 agonist ivuxolimab. These receptors were collected from an adult with an advanced solid tumor such as melanoma, head and neck, liver or kidney cancer.

The rearrangement uses TRBV7-2 and TRBJ1-2, with 7 bases matching TRBD1. The CDR3 consists of 15 residues. The germline gives CDR1 SGHTA, CDR2 FQGNSA. V shed 5 bases and J 8 bases; nucleotides not matched to a gene: 14. The CDR3: CASSTRTGVFGGYTF. CDR3 in DNA: TGTGCCAGCAGCACAAGGACAGGAGTGTTTGGAGGCTACACCTTC.

This chain links TRBV28 with TRBJ1-4; D call uncertain. V shed 6 bases and J shed 7 bases, with 15 bases lying between them. CDR1 and CDR2 (germline): MDHEN, SYDVKM. The CDR3 length is 14 residues. This CDR3 reads CASSKGRTGEKLFF. The CDR3 DNA follows: TGTGCCAGCAGCAAGGGCCGCACGGGTGAAAAACTGTTTTTT.

The rearrangement joins TRBV18 to TRBJ2-7; 8 positions match TRBD2. Germline CDR1 is KGHSH and CDR2 is LQKENI. This CDR3 comprises 12 residues. V shed 3 bases, J shed 6 bases, and the junction held 1 base outside the gene matches. The CDR3 is CASSPGGVEQYF. DNA for the CDR3: TGTGCCAGCTCACCCGGGGGGGTCGAGCAGTACTTC. Full variable domain (missing parts from reference TRBV18 and TRBJ2-7): NAGVMQNPRHLVRRRGQEARLRCSPMKGHSHVYWYRQLPEEGLKFMVYLQKENIIDESGMPKERFSAEFPKEGPSILRIQQVVRGDSAAYFCASSPGGVEQYFGPGTRLTVT.

CDR3 residues: CASSSHSYEQYF. The CDR3 DNA reads as TGTGCCAGCAGCAGCCACTCCTACGAGCAGTACTTC. The rearrangement links TRBV7-8 to TRBJ2-7, with D uncertain. The CDR3 contains 12 residues. Germline assignment: CDR1 SGHVS and CDR2 FQNEAQ. Trimming removed 5 bases at V and 0 bases at J, with 5 bases between.

This clone appeared once. The chain joins TRBV4-1 to TRBJ1-6; D remains ambiguous. The ends were cut back, 4 bases at V and 5 bases at J, with 15 bases in the middle. Germline values: CDR1 MGHRA, CDR2 YSYEKL. This CDR3 spans 16 amino acids. The CDR3, as DNA: TGCGCCAGCAGCCCTCGAGGCCCAGAGAATAATTCACCCCTCCACTTT. Amino acid sequence: CASSPRGPENNSPLHF.

The chain employs TRBV21-1 and TRBJ2-2; the DNA was not used to check the table's D call, TRBD1. TRBV21-1 is a pseudogene locus. The CDR3 loop spans 17 amino acids. CDR3 nucleotide sequence: TGTGCCAGCAGCAAATCAGGCGGGACAGGGGGCCCCGGGGAGCTGTTTTTT. Its translation: CASSKSGGTGGPGELFF.

This chain joins TRBV11-3 and TRBJ1-2; possibly TRBD1 for D (6 bases). CDR1 SGHNT and CDR2 YENEEA come from the germline V gene. CDR3 length: 12 residues. Deletions cut 3 bases from V and 8 bases from J, with 10 bases between. Here the CDR3 DNA reads TGTGCCAGCAGCTTCCTCAGGGGAGGCTACACCTTC. This codes for CASSFLRGGYTF. Full variable domain (rest looked up from reference TRBV11-3 and TRBJ1-2): EAGVVQSPRYKIIEKKQPVAFWCNPISGHNTLYWYLQNLGQGPELLIRYENEEAVDDSQLPKDRFSAERLKGVDSTLKIQPAELGDSAVYLCASSFLRGGYTFGSGTRLTVV.

The chain carries TRBV6-5 and TRBJ2-2; D tentatively reads TRBD1 or TRBD2 (5 bases each). From germline, CDR1 is MNHEY and CDR2 SVGAGI. The CDR3 is 13 residues long. V lost 2 bases and J 4 bases, leaving 5 bases between the germline ends. Here the CDR3 reads CASSYGGTGELFF. As DNA, the CDR3 is TGTGCCAGCAGTTACGGGGGCACCGGGGAGCTGTTTTTT.

DNA for the CDR3: TGTGCCAGCAGCTTAGGGGGCAGGGTCTCTGGAAACACCATATATTTT. Protein: CASSLGGRVSGNTIYF. This chain links TRBV7-9 with TRBJ1-3; D might be TRBD1 (5 bases). V lost 1 base, J lost 0 bases, and 10 bases lay in between. Germline assignment: CDR1 SEHNR and CDR2 FQNEAQ (reference sequence). The CDR3 totals 16 residues.

This rearrangement joins TRBV27 to TRBJ2-1; D is possibly TRBD2 (7 bases). This CDR3 has 16 residues. Germline values: CDR1 MNHEY, CDR2 SMNVEV (reference sequence). Trimming removed 5 bases at V and 4 bases at J, with 18 bases between. CDR3 coding DNA: TGTGCCAGCAGTATCTCTGAGGGGGGGATATACAATGAGCAGTTCTTC. Translated, it gives CASSISEGGIYNEQFF.

This clone was seen just once. The rearrangement uses TRBV19 and TRBJ1-5; D not resolved. The ends were cut back, 1 base at V and 4 bases at J, with 8 bases in the middle. The CDR3 has 14 amino acids. CDR1 and CDR2 (germline): LNHDA, SQIVND (reference sequence). Here the CDR3 reads CASSIVEINQPQHF. The CDR3, as DNA: TGTGCCAGTAGTATAGTTGAGATTAATCAGCCCCAGCATTTT.

The chain couples TRBV6-9 to TRBJ1-5; 10 bases line up with TRBD1. Germline V gives CDR1 MNHGY, CDR2 SVAAGI. V shed 2 bases and J 0 bases; nucleotides not matched to a gene: 7. The CDR3 is 18 amino acids. This CDR3 is CASSYRTGGKDSNQPQHF. In DNA form, the CDR3 reads TGTGCCAGCAGTTATAGGACAGGGGGAAAAGATAGCAATCAGCCCCAGCATTTT.

The V and J genes are TRBV28 and TRBJ2-5, with TRBD1 matching over 9 bases. V lost 5 bases, J lost 1 base, and 8 bases stayed unmatched. Per the germline V gene, CDR1 is MDHEN and CDR2 is SYDVKM. The CDR3 contains 16 residues. As DNA, the CDR3 is TGTGCCAGCAGTCCCTCCGGGACAGGGATCCAAGAGACCCAGTACTTC. Translated: CASSPSGTGIQETQYF.

The chain uses TRBV30 and TRBJ1-1; no clear D. Germline lookup yields CDR1 GTSNPN and CDR2 SVGIG (reference sequence). V was cut by 2 bases and J by 1 base, with 8 bases left in between. This CDR3 spans 13 amino acids. CDR3 sequence: CAWSSRRNTEAFF. The CDR3 DNA sequence: TGTGCCTGGAGTTCACGTCGGAACACTGAAGCTTTCTTT.

The chain joins TRBV27 to TRBJ2-6; unclear D gene. V lost 7 bases, J lost 0 bases, and 10 bases lay in between. Germline values: CDR1 MNHEY, CDR2 SMNVEV (reference sequence). The CDR3 covers 15 residues. The CDR3 spells CASKAGVSGANVLTF. In DNA form, the CDR3 reads TGTGCCAGCAAGGCAGGTGTCTCTGGGGCCAACGTCCTGACTTTC.

This chain joins TRBV4-2 and TRBJ2-1; D possibly corresponds to TRBD2 (6 bases). V lost 0 bases and J lost 4, with 13 bases in between. The CDR3 covers 16 residues. In germline, CDR1 is LGHNA, CDR2 YNFKEQ. Here the CDR3 DNA reads TGTGCCAGCAGCCAAGATTTAGGACTACAATACAATGAGCAGTTCTTC. This encodes CASSQDLGLQYNEQFF.

The V gene is TRBV11-1, the J gene TRBJ2-1, with D perhaps matching TRBD1 or TRBD2 (6 bases each). V was pared by 0 bases and J by 5 bases, with 17 bases between. The germline CDR1 and CDR2 sequences are SGHAT and FQDESV (reference sequence). The CDR3 is 17 residues long. CDR3 amino acids: CASSLALGGQRNNEQFF. CDR3 in DNA: TGTGCCAGCAGCTTAGCGCTAGGGGGGCAGAGGAACAATGAGCAGTTCTTC.

This clone showed up just once. The CDR3 is CASKVERASYEQYF. CDR3 sequence (DNA): TGTGCCAGCAAAGTGGAGCGGGCCTCCTACGAGCAGTACTTC. The genes are TRBV2 and TRBJ2-7, with a tentative D call TRBD2 (6 bases). CDR1 and CDR2 from the germline V gene are SNHLY and FYNNEI. CDR3 size: 14 residues. Deletions cut 7 bases from V and 0 bases from J, with 13 bases between.

CDR3: CASSRSGGATTDTQYF. The CDR3 DNA follows: TGTGCCAGTAGTAGGAGCGGGGGGGCAACCACAGATACGCAGTATTTT. The gene calls are TRBV19 and TRBJ2-3; TRBD2 aligns across 10 bases. Germline trimming cut 4 bases from V and 2 bases from J; bases unmatched to any gene: 6. Germline CDR1 reads LNHDA; CDR2 reads SQIVND (reference sequence). The CDR3 consists of 16 residues. Combining the CDR3 with reference TRBV19 and TRBJ2-3 gives the whole variable domain DGGITQSPKYLFRKEGQNVTLSCEQNLNHDAMYWYRQDPGQGLRLIYYSQIVNDFQKGDIAEGYSVSREKKESFPLTVTSAQKNPTAFYLCASSRSGGATTDTQYFGPGTRLTVL.

V usage is TRBV28 and J usage is TRBJ2-1; D gene unclear. Germline assignment: CDR1 MDHEN and CDR2 SYDVKM. Trimming took off 4 bases at V and 6 bases at J, with 13 bases between the two ends. The CDR3 is 14 amino acids. CDR3 coding DNA: TGTGCCAGCAGTTCTACCCTATCCAGCAATGAGCAGTTCTTC. Protein product: CASSSTLSSNEQFF.

The chain combines TRBV27 with TRBJ1-5, with a tentative D call TRBD1 (6 bases). The germline CDR1 and CDR2 sequences are MNHEY and SMNVEV (reference sequence). CDR3 length equals 14 residues. Deletions cut 5 bases from V and 4 bases from J, with 12 bases between. The CDR3 coding sequence is TGTGCCAGCAGTGGGGGCCGCATAAATCAGCCCCAGCATTTT. Translating gives CASSGGRINQPQHF.

There are a few counts of this clone. The genes are TRBV21-1 and TRBJ2-3; the DNA was not compared with TRBD2, the D call given in the table. TRBV21-1 is termed a pseudogene. This CDR3 spans 16 amino acids. This CDR3 is CASSKAPGWRTDTQYF. The CDR3 nucleotides read TGTGCCAGCAGCAAAGCCCCCGGGTGGCGCACAGATACGCAGTATTTT.

The chain has TRBV7-3 and TRBJ2-1; maybe TRBD1 (8 bases). The V gene lost 6 bases and the J gene lost 2 bases, with 23 bases spanning the gap. The germline gives CDR1 SGHTA, CDR2 FQGTGA. CDR3 length: 18 amino acids. This CDR3 reads CASRFSRGGQETYNEQFF. DNA for the CDR3: TGTGCCAGCAGGTTCTCCAGGGGGGGACAGGAAACCTACAATGAGCAGTTCTTC. The variable domain in full, completed from reference TRBV7-3 and TRBJ2-1, reads GAGVSQTPSNKVTEKGKYVELRCDPISGHTALYWYRQSLGQGPEFLIYFQGTGAADDSGLPNDRFFAVRPEGSVSTLKIQRTERGDSAVYLCASRFSRGGQETYNEQFFGPGTRLTVL.

The chain uses TRBV7-9 and TRBJ2-5; D is uncertain. V was pared by 6 bases and J by 7 bases, with 15 bases between. Per the germline V gene, CDR1 is SEHNR and CDR2 is FQNEAQ (reference sequence). CDR3 length equals 13 residues. The CDR3 spells CASSPWQSGTQYF. CDR3 bases: TGTGCCAGCAGTCCTTGGCAGTCAGGGACCCAGTACTTC.

The chain employs TRBV5-4 and TRBJ1-1; TRBD1 is a possible D gene (5 bases). The CDR3 runs to 16 residues. Germline V gives CDR1 SGHNT, CDR2 YYREEE (reference sequence). V was clipped by 4 bases and J by 0 bases, with 16 bases between them. The CDR3 loop is CASSHSRQNMNTEAFF. The CDR3 DNA reads TGTGCCAGCAGCCACTCCAGACAGAACATGAACACTGAAGCTTTCTTT.

The chain links TRBV5-5 to TRBJ2-5, with TRBD1 identical over 8 bases. The CDR3 contains 17 residues. CDR1 and CDR2 from the germline V gene are SGHKS and YYEKEE (reference sequence). V lost 4 bases to trimming and J lost 4 bases; unmatched junction nucleotides: 15. This CDR3 reads CASSPGIQGAQGETQYF. CDR3 bases: TGTGCCAGCAGCCCGGGGATTCAGGGGGCGCAAGGAGAGACCCAGTACTTC.